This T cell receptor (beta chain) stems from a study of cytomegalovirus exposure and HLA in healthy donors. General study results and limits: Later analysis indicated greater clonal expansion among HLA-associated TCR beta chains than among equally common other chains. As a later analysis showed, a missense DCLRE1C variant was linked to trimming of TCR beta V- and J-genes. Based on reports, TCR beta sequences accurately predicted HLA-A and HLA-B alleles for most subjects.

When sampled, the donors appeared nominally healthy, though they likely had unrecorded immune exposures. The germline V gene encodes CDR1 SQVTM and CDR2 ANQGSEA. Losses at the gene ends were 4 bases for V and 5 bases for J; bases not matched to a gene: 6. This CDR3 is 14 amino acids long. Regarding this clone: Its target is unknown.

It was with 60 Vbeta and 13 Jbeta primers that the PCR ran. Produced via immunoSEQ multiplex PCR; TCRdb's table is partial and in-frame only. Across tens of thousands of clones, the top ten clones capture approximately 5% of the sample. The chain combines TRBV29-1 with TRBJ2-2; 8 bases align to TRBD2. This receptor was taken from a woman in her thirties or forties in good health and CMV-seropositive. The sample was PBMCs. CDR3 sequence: CSVVLAGGTGELFF. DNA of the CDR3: TGCAGCGTTGTGTTGGCGGGGGGAACCGGGGAGCTGTTTTTT.